These 11 T cell receptor beta chains originate from one sample sequenced in a study of molecular identifiers for immune sequencing clone quantification. TCRdb reprocessed the PCR reads via MiXCR and lists one record per CDR3 protein. This table has some 9,000 distinct CDR3 sequences, 13% to 15% appearing once. Input material: naive CD8+ T cells from blood, with Jurkat cell RNA spiked in. Subset reported: FACS-sorted CD8+CD4-CCR7+CD45RA+ naive T cells. These receptors were taken from a human donor in good health. Some libraries in this study had Jurkat cell RNA spiked in.

This clonotype is medium-sized in the sample. The chain recombines TRBV12-3 or TRBV12-4 with TRBJ2-3; D is perhaps TRBD2 (6 bases). Trimming took 4 bases from V and 1 from J, leaving 15 bases between them. This CDR3 contains 16 residues. The CDR3 protein is CASSSPAGHRTDTQYF. The CDR3 DNA sequence: TGTGCCAGCAGTTCCCCAGCGGGCCACCGCACAGATACGCAGTATTTT.

This clonotype was seen repeatedly, ten times or more. The genes are TRBV11-3 and TRBJ1-1; 7 bases are shared with TRBD1. V lost 5 bases to trimming and J lost 1 base; unmatched junction nucleotides: 1. The CDR3 loop spans 13 amino acids. CDR1 SGHNT and CDR2 YENEEA come from the germline V gene. The CDR3 region is CASSRQGNTEAFF. CDR3 sequence (DNA): TGTGCCAGCAGCCGACAGGGGAACACTGAAGCTTTCTTT. Full variable domain (rest looked up from reference TRBV11-3 and TRBJ1-1): EAGVVQSPRYKIIEKKQPVAFWCNPISGHNTLYWYLQNLGQGPELLIRYENEEAVDDSQLPKDRFSAERLKGVDSTLKIQPAELGDSAVYLCASSRQGNTEAFFGQGTRLTVV.

There are many counts of this clonotype. Germline and junction disagree at one end, which may indicate a read error. J is TRBJ2-7 and V is TRBV10-2; D is perhaps TRBD2 (6 bases). CDR3 length: 16 residues. Germline CDR1 is WSHSY and CDR2 is SAAADI. CDR3 in amino acids: CASRSSGLIPGYERYF. CDR3 bases: TGCGCCAGCAGATCCTCGGGACTCATACCCGGCTACGAGCGGTACTTC.

This clonotype was seen ten or more times. This rearrangement joins TRBV28 to TRBJ2-1; either TRBD1 or TRBD2 may fit D (5 bases each). The germline V gene has CDR1 MDHEN and CDR2 SYDVKM. CDR3 length: 14 amino acids. The V and J ends lost 6 bases and 0 bases respectively, with 9 bases between them. CDR3 bases: TGTGCCAGCAGGCCAGGGAGCTCCTACAATGAGCAGTTCTTC. It translates to CASRPGSSYNEQFF. Based on the CDR3 plus reference TRBV28 and TRBJ2-1, the full variable domain is DVKVTQSSRYLVKRTGEKVFLECVQDMDHENMFWYRQDPGLGLRLIYFSYDVKMKEKGDIPEGYSVSREKKERFSLILESASTNQTSMYLCASRPGSSYNEQFFGPGTRLTVL.

This clonotype appeared many times. CDR3 residues: CASSSIAPGGQLYEQYF. DNA for the CDR3: TGTGCCAGCAGCTCTATTGCCCCCGGGGGACAGTTATACGAGCAGTACTTC. The V call is TRBV27, the J call TRBJ2-7; tentative D call: TRBD1 (7 bases). CDR1 is MNHEY and CDR2 is SMNVEV in the germline V gene (reference sequence). V was clipped by 6 bases and J by 4 bases, with 25 bases between them. The CDR3 runs to 17 residues.

Ten or more counts support this clonotype. The chain has TRBV29-1 and TRBJ1-1; TRBD1 aligns across 8 bases. The trim removed 4 bases at V and 0 bases at J, leaving 1 base unmatched. The CDR3 covers 13 residues. Per germline, CDR1 SQVTM and CDR2 ANQGSEA. DNA for the CDR3: TGCAGCGTTGCAGGGGGCCTGAACACTGAAGCTTTCTTT. Amino acids: CSVAGGLNTEAFF.

For this clonotype: A single base separates this from a much larger clone, so it may be a read error. The V call is TRBV12-3 or TRBV12-4, the J call TRBJ2-3, with 9 bases matching TRBD2. The CDR3 is made up of 17 amino acids. CDR3 DNA sequence: TGTGTCAGCAGTTTGGATGGGGCGGGGGGGCCTACGAGTACGCAGTATTTT. Amino acids: CVSSLDGAGGPTSTQYF.

This clonotype is medium-sized by share. V is TRBV10-3 and J is TRBJ2-2; 9 nucleotides line up with TRBD1. Germline values: CDR1 ENHRY, CDR2 SYGVKD. V trimming: 0 bases; J trimming: 4 bases; junction bases outside the gene matches: 3. The CDR3 consists of 16 residues. Here the CDR3 reads CAISESWTGVTGELFF. In nucleotides, the CDR3 is TGTGCCATCAGTGAGTCCTGGACAGGGGTCACCGGGGAGCTGTTTTTT.

This clonotype is labeled medium-sized. This sequence joins TRBV9 and TRBJ1-1; the D gene is possibly TRBD1 (5 bases). Germline assignment: CDR1 SGDLS and CDR2 YYNGEE. The CDR3 sequence is 14 residues long. Trimming cost V 0 bases and J 0 bases, with 6 bases left between them. CDR3 nucleotides: TGTGCCAGCAGCGTAGCGGGGCTGAACACTGAAGCTTTCTTT. Protein: CASSVAGLNTEAFF.

In the case of this clonotype: It may be a read error: a sequence one base away is much more abundant. This CDR3 is missing its conserved last phenylalanine or tryptophan, likely due to a read error. The chain couples TRBV4-3 to TRBJ2-7; D possibly corresponds to TRBD1 (6 bases). V was clipped by 4 bases and J by 2 bases, with 12 bases between them. Germline V gene sequence: CDR1 LGHNA, CDR2 YSLEER. The length of the CDR3 is 14 residues. The CDR3 region has the DNA TGCGCCAGCAGCCCCACGACAGGAACCTACGAGCAGTACCTC. This gives the protein CASSPTTGTYEQYL.

V and J are TRBV6-5 and TRBJ2-3; D is possibly TRBD2 (6 bases). This CDR3 region has 18 residues. Trimming shortened V by 0 bases and J by 0 bases, and 16 bases separated the two germline ends. Germline CDR1 and CDR2: MNHEY and SVGAGI. CDR3 protein: CASSYSKMSGASTDTQYF. The CDR3 nucleotides read TGTGCCAGCAGTTACTCGAAGATGTCGGGAGCTAGCACAGATACGCAGTATTTT.